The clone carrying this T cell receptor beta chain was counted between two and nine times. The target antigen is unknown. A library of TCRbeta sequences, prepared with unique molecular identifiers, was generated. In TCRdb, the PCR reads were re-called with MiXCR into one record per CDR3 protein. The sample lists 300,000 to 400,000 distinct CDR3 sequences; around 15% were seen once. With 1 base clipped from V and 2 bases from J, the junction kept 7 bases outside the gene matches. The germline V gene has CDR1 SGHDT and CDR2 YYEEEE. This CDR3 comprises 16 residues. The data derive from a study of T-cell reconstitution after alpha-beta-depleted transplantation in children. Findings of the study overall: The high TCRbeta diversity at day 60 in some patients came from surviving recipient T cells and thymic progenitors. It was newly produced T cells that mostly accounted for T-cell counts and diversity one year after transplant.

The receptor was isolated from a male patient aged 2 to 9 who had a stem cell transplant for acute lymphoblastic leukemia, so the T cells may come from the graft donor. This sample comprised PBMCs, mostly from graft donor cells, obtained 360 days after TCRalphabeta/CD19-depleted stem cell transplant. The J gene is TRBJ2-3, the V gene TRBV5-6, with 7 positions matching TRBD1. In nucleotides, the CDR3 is TGTGCCAGCAGCTTGACGACAGGGCTTACCACAGATACGCAGTATTTT. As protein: CASSLTTGLTTDTQYF.